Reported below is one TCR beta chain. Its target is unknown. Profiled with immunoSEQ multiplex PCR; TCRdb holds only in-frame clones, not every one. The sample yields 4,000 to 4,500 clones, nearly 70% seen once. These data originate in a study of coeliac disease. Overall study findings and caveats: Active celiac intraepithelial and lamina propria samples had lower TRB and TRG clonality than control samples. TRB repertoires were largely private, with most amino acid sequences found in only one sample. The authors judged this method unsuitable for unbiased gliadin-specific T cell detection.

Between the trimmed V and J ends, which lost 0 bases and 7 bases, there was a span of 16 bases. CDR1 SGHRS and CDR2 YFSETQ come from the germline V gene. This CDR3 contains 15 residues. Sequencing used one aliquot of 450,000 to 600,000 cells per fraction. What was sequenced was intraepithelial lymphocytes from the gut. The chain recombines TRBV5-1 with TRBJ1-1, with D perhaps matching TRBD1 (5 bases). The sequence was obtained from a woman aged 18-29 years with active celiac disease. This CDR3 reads CASSLEFQGWDEAFF. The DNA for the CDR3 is TGCGCCAGCAGCTTGGAGTTCCAGGGTTGGGATGAAGCTTTCTTT. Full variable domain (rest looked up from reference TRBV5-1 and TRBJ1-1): KAGVTQTPRYLIKTRGQQVTLSCSPISGHRSVSWYQQTPGQGLQFLFEYFSETQRNKGNFPGRFSGRQFSNSRSEMNVSTLELGDSALYLCASSLEFQGWDEAFFGQGTRLTVV.